Each of the 28 T cell receptor beta chains below was sequenced from the same sample in a study of T-cell reconstitution after alpha-beta-depleted transplantation in children. TCRbeta library preparation incorporated unique molecular identifiers. Each CDR3 protein gets one entry after TCRdb re-called the PCR reads with MiXCR. Of about 200,000 distinct CDR3 sequences in the sample, under 8.5% are singletons; the top ten hold 5.5%. Sequencing used PBMCs, obtained before TCRalphabeta/CD19-depleted stem cell transplant. Receptors were obtained from a boy aged 2 to 10 with acute lymphoblastic leukemia, due to receive a stem cell transplant.

In its sample, this clonotype was seen a few times. The chain couples TRBV6-1 to TRBJ1-5; D not resolved. The V end lost 6 bases, the J end lost 4 bases, and 10 bases lay between the germline ends. The V gene's germline CDR1 is MNHNS and CDR2 SASEGT. The CDR3 length is 13 residues. The CDR3, as DNA: TGTGCCAGCAGCAAAAAAGAGAATCAGCCCCAGCATTTT. This encodes CASSKKENQPQHF.

This clonotype has at least ten counts. The chain is built from TRBV3-1 and TRBJ2-5, with 7 bases that match TRBD1. CDR3 length: 13 amino acids. The V gene's germline CDR1 is LGHDT and CDR2 YNNKEL (reference sequence). V lost 3 bases, J lost 5 bases, and 3 bases stayed unmatched. The CDR3 loop is CASSQTGWETQYF. The CDR3 nucleotides read TGTGCCAGCAGCCAGACAGGGTGGGAGACCCAGTACTTC.

The chain has TRBV11-2 and TRBJ1-1; no clear D gene. This CDR3 has 13 amino acids. The ends were cut back, 5 bases at V and 0 bases at J, with 7 bases in the middle. Germline V gene sequence: CDR1 SGHAT, CDR2 FQNNGV. CDR3 protein: CASSPHLNTEAFF. The CDR3 bases are TGTGCCAGCAGCCCTCATTTGAACACTGAAGCTTTCTTT.

The chain links TRBV6-2 or TRBV6-3 to TRBJ1-4; TRBD1 is a possible D gene (5 bases). This CDR3 comprises 19 residues. Germline V gene lookup returns CDR1 MNHEY and CDR2 SVGEGT. The V gene lost 2 bases and the J gene lost 8 bases, with 27 bases spanning the gap. For the CDR3, the DNA is TGTGCCAGCAGTTACAGCTCCCAGGGTACGGTCGGCCGGAAGGAAAAACTGTTTTTT. Translated, it gives CASSYSSQGTVGRKEKLFF.

The chain is built from TRBV5-6 and TRBJ2-1; TRBD2 matches at 8 bases. This CDR3 comprises 17 residues. V lost 4 bases and J lost 0; bases outside the gene matches: 9. Germline CDR1 reads SGHDT; CDR2 reads YYEEEE. CDR3 bases: TGTGCCAGCAGCCCGGGGACTAGACGTCGCTCCTACAATGAGCAGTTCTTC. Its protein product is CASSPGTRRRSYNEQFF.

This clonotype was counted ten times or more. The chain employs TRBV7-2 and TRBJ2-5, with D possibly matching TRBD2 (5 bases). The CDR3 contains 14 residues. Trimming shortened V by 1 base and J by 2 bases, and 8 bases separated the two germline ends. Looked up from germline, CDR1 is SGHTA and CDR2 is FQGNSA. This CDR3 reads CASSLVRRQETQYF. Here the CDR3 DNA reads TGTGCCAGCAGCTTAGTACGGAGGCAAGAGACCCAGTACTTC.

The V gene is TRBV20-1, the J gene TRBJ2-3; 13 bases match TRBD2. The junction had 4 bases not matched to a gene; V was cut back by 4 bases and J by 6 bases. The CDR3 contains 14 residues. Germline V lookup: CDR1 DFQATT, CDR2 SNEGSKA (reference sequence). The CDR3 protein is CSAITSGGADTQYF. CDR3 DNA: TGCAGTGCTATTACTAGCGGGGGGGCGGATACGCAGTATTTT.

This clonotype was recorded at least ten times. The chain is built from TRBV4-3 and TRBJ2-7; D might be TRBD2 (6 bases). V gave up 0 bases and J gave up 5 bases, with 14 bases separating them. The germline V gene has CDR1 LGHNA and CDR2 YSLEER. The CDR3 is made up of 15 amino acids. The CDR3, as DNA: TGCGCCAGCAGCCAAGATGGGGGGAAAGGGAACGAGCAGTACTTC. This gives the protein CASSQDGGKGNEQYF.

The table lists this clonotype with many counts. The chain employs TRBV4-2 and TRBJ2-1, with 11 nucleotides matching TRBD2. J gave up 1 base and V 5 bases, and 19 bases lay outside the gene matches. CDR1 and CDR2 (germline): LGHNA, YNFKEQ. The CDR3 contains 21 residues. The CDR3 coding sequence is TGTGCCAGCAGCAAATTAGTACTAGCGGGGGCAGGGAGAAGGTCCTACAATGAGCAGTTCTTC. It codes for CASSKLVLAGAGRRSYNEQFF.

This clonotype was found many times. This rearrangement joins TRBV20-1 to TRBJ2-5; TRBD1 matches 10 bases. The CDR3 runs 12 residues. Germline CDR1 reads DFQATT; CDR2 reads SNEGSKA (reference sequence). The ends lost 5 bases at V and 4 bases at J; junction bases unmatched: 1. The CDR3 DNA reads as TGCAGTGCTTGGGACAGGGGAGAGACCCAGTACTTC. Its translation: CSAWDRGETQYF.

There are many counts of this clonotype. The V call is TRBV20-1, the J call TRBJ2-7, with 8 nucleotides matching TRBD2. V shed 0 bases and J 4 bases; nucleotides not matched to a gene: 11. CDR1 is DFQATT, CDR2 SNEGSKA, per germline (reference sequence). The CDR3 extends over 16 amino acids. The CDR3 region is CSARDLYGSGVYEQYF. CDR3 nucleotide sequence: TGCAGTGCTAGAGATCTCTATGGTAGCGGGGTATACGAGCAGTACTTC.

This clonotype was seen only a few times. This chain uses TRBV7-9 with TRBJ2-5; possibly TRBD2 for D (5 bases). The germline V and J ends were trimmed by 5 bases and 1 base, with 11 bases remaining between them. Germline loops: CDR1 SEHNR, CDR2 FQNEAQ (reference sequence). The CDR3 is made up of 14 amino acids. Here the CDR3 reads CASSMTTSQETQYF. In nucleotides, the CDR3 is TGTGCCAGCAGCATGACTACGAGCCAAGAGACCCAGTACTTC.

The V and J genes are TRBV5-1 and TRBJ2-5, with TRBD1 as a possible D gene (6 bases). Per germline, CDR1 SGHRS and CDR2 YFSETQ. V was cut by 5 bases and J by 1 base, with 12 bases left in between. CDR3 length: 14 residues. CDR3 nucleotides: TGCGCCAGCAGGGCCACAGGGACCCAAGAGACCCAGTACTTC. Its translation: CASRATGTQETQYF.

The chain has TRBV12-3 or TRBV12-4 and TRBJ2-3, with 14 bases fitting TRBD2. V was pared by 6 bases and J by 3 bases, with 8 bases of the junction left unmatched. The CDR3 length is 17 residues. The CDR3 nucleotides read TGTGCCAGCAGCCACGGACTAGCGGGGGGAGTGACAGATACGCAGTATTTT. Its translation is CASSHGLAGGVTDTQYF.

This clonotype showed up many times. The rearrangement joins TRBV7-3 to TRBJ2-2; D gene unclear. The CDR3 has 14 residues. V was clipped by 5 bases and J by 6 bases, with 13 bases between them. Germline loops: CDR1 SGHTA, CDR2 FQGTGA. The CDR3 here is CASSLSLGSGELFF. CDR3 DNA: TGTGCCAGCAGCCTTTCATTGGGGTCCGGGGAGCTGTTTTTT.

The chain joins TRBV28 to TRBJ2-7; unclear D gene. The length of the CDR3 is 13 residues. The V and J ends lost 6 bases and 3 bases respectively, with 12 bases between them. Germline V gene sequence: CDR1 MDHEN, CDR2 SYDVKM. CDR3 amino acids: CASSAALRYEQYF. CDR3 coding DNA: TGTGCCAGCAGCGCGGCACTACGCTACGAGCAGTACTTC.

In this sample, this clonotype turned up many times. The rearrangement links TRBV20-1 to TRBJ2-1, with 8 nucleotides matching TRBD2. This CDR3 comprises 15 residues. Germline CDR1 DFQATT, CDR2 SNEGSKA (reference sequence). Germline trimming cut 7 bases from V and 4 bases from J; bases unmatched to any gene: 12. CDR3 sequence reads: CSVLLGAGGYNEQFF. As DNA, the CDR3 is TGCAGTGTTCTATTGGGGGCGGGGGGATACAATGAGCAGTTCTTC.

The chain couples TRBV9 to TRBJ2-7; tentatively, D is TRBD1 (5 bases). Trimming left V 2 bases short and J 5 bases short, with 14 bases between. The CDR3 is 14 residues long. Germline assignment: CDR1 SGDLS and CDR2 YYNGEE. For the CDR3, the DNA is TGTGCCAGCAGCGTCTCCGAAGGGGTTAACGAGCAGTACTTC. This gives the protein CASSVSEGVNEQYF. Together with reference TRBV9 and TRBJ2-7, the CDR3 gives the full variable domain: DSGVTQTPKHLITATGQRVTLRCSPRSGDLSVYWYQQSLDQGLQFLIQYYNGEERAKGNILERFSAQQFPDLHSELNLSSLELGDSALYFCASSVSEGVNEQYFGPGTRLTVT.

Many counts were recorded for this clonotype. The rearrangement links TRBV14 to TRBJ2-7; D is unresolved. Germline CDR1 SGHDN, CDR2 FVKESK. Trimming shortened V by 3 bases and J by 1 base, and 7 bases separated the two germline ends. The CDR3 spans 13 residues. CDR3 amino acids: CASSHGPSYEQYF. The DNA for the CDR3 is TGTGCCAGCAGCCACGGACCGTCCTACGAGCAGTACTTC.

The chain combines TRBV27 with TRBJ1-1; the D gene is possibly TRBD1 (5 bases). Trimming removed 0 bases from V and 7 bases from J, with 9 bases in between. Germline V CDR1 and CDR2: MNHEY, SMNVEV (reference sequence). The CDR3 covers 13 residues. CDR3 loop: CASSLSRQGEAFF. The CDR3 region has the DNA TGTGCCAGCAGTTTATCGCGGCAGGGTGAAGCTTTCTTT.

This clonotype was counted at least ten times. The chain carries TRBV5-1 and TRBJ2-7, with 9 bases aligning to TRBD2. CDR1 and CDR2 from the germline V gene are SGHRS and YFSETQ. J gave up 0 bases and V 2 bases, and 3 bases lay outside the gene matches. This CDR3 region has 15 residues. In DNA, the CDR3 is TGCGCCAGCAGCTTAAGCGGGGGGCACTCCTACGAGCAGTACTTC. Translating gives CASSLSGGHSYEQYF.

The J gene is TRBJ2-2, the V gene TRBV29-1; TRBD1 is a possible D gene (6 bases). V was clipped by 3 bases and J by 6 bases, with 11 bases between them. The CDR3 has 13 amino acids. The germline CDR1 and CDR2 sequences are SQVTM and ANQGSEA. The CDR3 reads CSVELGAAGELFF. The CDR3 DNA is TGCAGCGTTGAGTTGGGGGCGGCCGGGGAGCTGTTTTTT.

This clonotype has at least ten counts. The rearrangement joins TRBV20-1 to TRBJ1-2; D is perhaps TRBD1 (6 bases). The V end was cut by 6 bases, the J end by 2 bases, with 13 bases between. CDR3 length: 13 amino acids. Per the germline V gene, CDR1 is DFQATT and CDR2 is SNEGSKA (reference sequence). The CDR3 bases are TGCAGTGCGGGTCAGGGGCAGAACTATGGCTACACCTTC. Translated: CSAGQGQNYGYTF.

At least ten counts were recorded for this clonotype. V gene TRBV5-5 combines with J gene TRBJ1-1; D remains ambiguous. CDR3 size: 12 residues. CDR1 and CDR2 from the germline V gene are SGHKS and YYEKEE (reference sequence). V was clipped by 4 bases and J by 7 bases, with 11 bases between them. The CDR3 reads CASSHLGREAFF. The DNA of the CDR3 is TGTGCCAGCAGCCACCTGGGCCGTGAAGCTTTCTTT.

This clonotype has at least ten counts. The chain carries TRBV20-1 and TRBJ2-7, with a tentative D call TRBD1 (5 bases). Germline V lookup: CDR1 DFQATT, CDR2 SNEGSKA (reference sequence). The CDR3 length is 12 residues. Trimming removed 0 bases from V and 5 bases from J, with 8 bases in between. DNA of the CDR3: TGCAGTGCTAGAGACCAGGGAAACGAGCAGTACTTC. Translation: CSARDQGNEQYF.

This clonotype was seen ten or more times. The genes are TRBV11-2 and TRBJ2-3; the D is unclear. CDR3 length: 14 residues. V was clipped by 3 bases and J by 0 bases, with 7 bases between them. Germline assignment: CDR1 SGHAT and CDR2 FQNNGV. CDR3: CASSFWQSTDTQYF. In DNA, the CDR3 is TGTGCCAGCAGCTTCTGGCAGAGCACAGATACGCAGTATTTT.

This clonotype was recorded a few times. The CDR3 DNA reads TGTGCCAGCAGTTACTCGATTTATCTCAATGAGCAGTTCTTC. Translating it yields CASSYSIYLNEQFF. V usage is TRBV6-2 or TRBV6-3 and J usage is TRBJ2-1; D call uncertain. CDR3 length equals 14 residues. Germline assignment: CDR1 MNHEY and CDR2 SVGEGT. V lost 0 bases and J lost 6, with 9 bases in between.

This clonotype has a count of ten or more. The rearrangement uses TRBV5-1 and TRBJ2-3; D possibly corresponds to TRBD2 (6 bases). V lost 4 bases and J 4 bases, leaving 16 bases between the germline ends. Germline V gives CDR1 SGHRS, CDR2 YFSETQ. This CDR3 has 15 residues. CDR3 in DNA: TGCGCCAGCAGCACGAACCGGGAGATCCCAGATACGCAGTATTTT. Amino acids: CASSTNREIPDTQYF.